This TCR beta chain was observed in a study of regulatory T cells in long-lasting Graves disease. Researchers made TCR beta libraries by using iRepertoire HTBI primers and running Arm-PCR on CDR3 regions. TCRdb called the multiplex PCR reads again in MiXCR, with one record for every CDR3 protein. The sample includes about 210,000 distinct CDR3 sequences, less than 20% of them seen just once. Study outcomes and limitations: Graves' patients with persistent disease showed TCR diversity lower than patients newly diagnosed.

A remark on this clonotype: Antigen unknown.

Time point noted: newly diagnosed GD, antithyroid drugs for less than 3 months. After RNA was extracted from PBMCs, the TCR library was made from it. The same data also went into a second study, on T cells in Graves' hyperthyroidism and ophthalmopathy. That work adds: The HTBI primer set drove a first-round RT-PCR of the TCR CDR3. Stable hyperthyroidism and ophthalmopathy were separated using 13 V-J signatures.

This sample comprised peripheral blood mononuclear cells (PBMCs), obtained at new diagnosis, from a patient treated with antithyroid drugs. The sequence was obtained from a woman aged 25 to 39 with Graves disease.

The DNA for the CDR3 is TGTGCCAGCAGTCCACTGGGACTAGCCGCGGAGACCCAGTACTTC. It codes for CASSPLGLAAETQYF. The chain joins TRBV2 to TRBJ2-5, with TRBD2 matching over 9 bases. The CDR3 is 15 amino acids. V gave up 5 bases and J gave up 5 bases; unmatched junction bases: 9. In germline, CDR1 is SNHLY, CDR2 FYNNEI.